These 8 T cell receptor beta chains originate from one sample sequenced in a study of Graves' ophthalmopathy and Graves' hyperthyroidism. Transcripts of RNA were the source for amplifying TCR beta CDR3 regions. An opening RT-PCR round employed HTBI primers and preceded a second-round multiplex PCR. MiXCR was run by TCRdb on the multiplex PCR reads, yielding one entry per CDR3 protein. The sample has around 1.1 million distinct CDR3 sequences, about 38% seen once; the top ten hold over 8.5%. The sequenced material came from peripheral blood or thyroid tissue (not recorded which). The receptors originated from an adult man with Graves' hyperthyroidism.

This clonotype was observed at least ten times. This chain uses TRBV19 with TRBJ1-6; D ambiguous. Trimming removed 3 bases from V and 8 bases from J, with 11 bases in between. This CDR3 contains 14 residues. CDR1 and CDR2 (germline): LNHDA, SQIVND (reference sequence). The CDR3 loop is CASSMAPPDSPLHF. Written as DNA, the CDR3 is TGTGCCAGTAGTATGGCCCCCCCGGATTCACCCCTCCACTTT.

To note about this clonotype: A clone one base away is much larger, so this may be a read error. This rearrangement joins TRBV12-3 or TRBV12-4 to TRBJ1-1; TRBD1 might be the D (6 bases). Trimming removed 4 bases from V and 5 bases from J, with 14 bases in between. CDR3 length equals 14 residues. For the CDR3, the DNA is TGTGCCAGCAGTTATACCGGGGGCTATACTGAAGCTTTCTTT. This gives the protein CASSYTGGYTEAFF.

The rearrangement uses TRBV12-3 or TRBV12-4 and TRBJ1-2, with D possibly matching TRBD1 (5 bases). The CDR3 loop spans 12 amino acids. Trimming removed 10 bases from V and 8 bases from J, with 17 bases in between. This CDR3 is CATDTGAGGYTF. CDR3 nucleotide sequence: TGTGCCACCGACACAGGTGCCGGGGGCTACACCTTC.

In its sample, this clonotype was seen many times. The chain combines TRBV7-9 with TRBJ2-7; no definite D call. V gave up 1 base and J gave up 3 bases, with 7 bases separating them. Germline lookup yields CDR1 SEHNR and CDR2 FQNEAQ (reference sequence). The CDR3 extends over 13 amino acids. This chain's CDR3 is CASSLEALYEQYF. In DNA, the CDR3 is TGTGCCAGCAGCTTAGAAGCACTCTACGAGCAGTACTTC.

This clonotype has a handful of counts. Since a much larger clone is just one base distant, this may be a read error. J is TRBJ2-7 and V is TRBV16; TRBD1 matches 7 bases. The germline V gene encodes CDR1 KGHSY and CDR2 FQNENV. This CDR3 spans 12 amino acids. The CDR3 coding sequence is TGTGCCGGCAGCCAGGGGGTCTACGAGCAGTACTTC. Protein: CAGSQGVYEQYF. The whole variable domain, filled in from reference TRBV16 and TRBJ2-7, reads GEEVAQTPKHLVRGEGQKAKLYCAPIKGHSYVFWYQQVLKNEFKFLISFQNENVFDETGMPKERFSAKCLPNSPCSLEIQATKLEDSAVYFCAGSQGVYEQYFGPGTRLTVT.

CDR3 protein: CATRLAGPDYGYTF. CDR3 DNA: TGTGCCACCAGACTAGCGGGACCGGACTATGGCTACACCTTC. This chain connects TRBV15 to TRBJ1-2, with a weak D call TRBD1 (5 bases). The germline V and J ends were trimmed by 6 bases and 3 bases, with 14 bases remaining between them. Germline CDR1 reads LNHNV; CDR2 reads YYDKDF (reference sequence). CDR3 length equals 14 residues.

The CDR3 DNA is TGTGCCATCAGTATACAGGGTTCCTACGAGCAGTACTTC. Its translation: CAISIQGSYEQYF. V is TRBV10-3 and J is TRBJ2-7; the D gene is possibly TRBD1 (6 bases). The CDR3 consists of 13 residues. Germline V gene sequence: CDR1 ENHRY, CDR2 SYGVKD. V shed 5 bases and J shed 1 base, with 9 bases lying between them.

In this sample, this clonotype turned up many times. This rearrangement joins TRBV15 to TRBJ1-6; D is ambiguous. The V gene lost 8 bases and the J gene lost 4 bases, with 9 bases spanning the gap. Germline CDR1 and CDR2: LNHNV and YYDKDF (reference sequence). This CDR3 is 13 amino acids long. The chain's CDR3 is CATAAKYNSPLHF. DNA for the CDR3: TGTGCCACCGCCGCGAAGTATAATTCACCCCTCCACTTT.